Listed here are 24 T cell receptor beta chains from one sample, sequenced in a study of pediatric ulcerative colitis. One to two pinch biopsies were taken from the rectum during colonoscopy. Generated by immunoSEQ multiplex PCR, the TCRdb table keeps only in-frame clones and is missing some. The sample holds 10,000 to 12,000 clones, 80% to 90% seen once. The sequencing sample was made of gut tissue. The receptors were gathered from a girl aged 5 to 17 who was a control in a study of pediatric ulcerative colitis.

This rearrangement joins TRBV10-2 to TRBJ2-3; TRBD2 might be the D (6 bases). Germline lookup yields CDR1 WSHSY and CDR2 SAAADI. CDR3 length: 16 amino acids. V was shortened by 6 bases and J by 0 bases, with 16 bases between the two germline ends. The CDR3 reads CASSHPSGPSTDTQYF. CDR3 nucleotide sequence: TGCGCCAGCAGCCACCCCAGCGGGCCAAGCACAGATACGCAGTATTTT.

The J gene is TRBJ2-7, the V gene TRBV27; 11 bases match TRBD1. V was pared by 2 bases and J by 0 bases, with 3 bases of the junction left unmatched. This CDR3 spans 16 amino acids. From germline, CDR1 is MNHEY and CDR2 SMNVEV (reference sequence). CDR3 in amino acids: CASSLKGQGDSYEQYF. In DNA form, the CDR3 reads TGTGCCAGCAGTTTAAAGGGACAGGGGGACTCCTACGAGCAGTACTTC.

V gene TRBV14 combines with J gene TRBJ1-1, with D perhaps TRBD1 (6 bases). This CDR3 has 15 amino acids. Germline CDR1 reads SGHDN; CDR2 reads FVKESK. V lost 4 bases and J lost 5, with 17 bases in between. CDR3 protein: CASSRLFTGRTEAFF. The CDR3 DNA follows: TGTGCCAGCAGCCGACTTTTTACAGGGCGGACTGAAGCTTTCTTT.

This chain joins TRBV11-3 and TRBJ2-2, with a tentative D call TRBD1 (6 bases). CDR1 is SGHNT, CDR2 YENEEA, per germline. CDR3 length: 14 amino acids. V was pared by 5 bases and J by 5 bases, with 12 bases between. The CDR3 sequence is CASSRQGGTGELFF. For the CDR3, the DNA is TGTGCCAGCAGCCGCCAAGGGGGAACCGGGGAGCTGTTTTTT.

This sequence joins TRBV18 and TRBJ1-1; no clear D. This CDR3 comprises 13 residues. Germline V lookup: CDR1 KGHSH, CDR2 LQKENI. V was shortened by 4 bases and J by 1 base, with 7 bases between the two germline ends. CDR3: CASSRLENTEAFF. DNA of the CDR3: TGTGCCAGCTCACGGTTAGAGAACACTGAAGCTTTCTTT.

This clone has only a few counts. This rearrangement joins TRBV6-4 to TRBJ2-2; 8 bases are shared with TRBD2. This CDR3 has 15 amino acids. Germline V gene data show CDR1 as MRHNA and CDR2 as SNTAGT. V lost 0 bases to trimming and J lost 4 bases; unmatched junction nucleotides: 1. CDR3 sequence reads: CASSDSSGGTGELFF. CDR3 sequence (DNA): TGTGCCAGCAGTGACTCAAGCGGGGGCACCGGGGAGCTGTTTTTT.

The V call is TRBV7-2, the J call TRBJ2-2; maybe TRBD2 (5 bases). This CDR3 has 15 residues. Per the germline V gene, CDR1 is SGHTA and CDR2 is FQGNSA. V was clipped by 5 bases and J by 0 bases, with 10 bases between them. The CDR3 DNA is TGTGCCAGCAGCCTCCCCGGGGCGAACACCGGGGAGCTGTTTTTT. Its translation is CASSLPGANTGELFF.

This clone was seen a handful of times. The rearrangement uses TRBV18 and TRBJ1-5; weak D call: TRBD1 (5 bases). Germline loops: CDR1 KGHSH, CDR2 LQKENI. V was shortened by 5 bases and J by 5 bases, with 13 bases between the two germline ends. This CDR3 region has 14 residues. CDR3 sequence: CASSDGHKDQPQHF. The CDR3 DNA follows: TGTGCCAGCTCAGACGGACACAAAGATCAGCCCCAGCATTTT.

This clone was detected once. The chain recombines TRBV27 with TRBJ2-3; TRBD2 matches at 11 bases. V dropped 0 bases and J dropped 2; count of bases not matched to a gene: 1. Germline V gives CDR1 MNHEY, CDR2 SMNVEV (reference sequence). The CDR3 length is 16 residues. The CDR3, as DNA: TGTGCCAGCAGTTTATCGACTAGCGGGACCACAGATACGCAGTATTTT. Its protein is CASSLSTSGTTDTQYF.

This chain connects TRBV30 to TRBJ1-1; D uncertain. The CDR3 length is 15 residues. CDR1 is GTSNPN, CDR2 SVGIG, per germline (reference sequence). V was pared by 3 bases and J by 6 bases, with 20 bases between. CDR3 loop: CAWRPPGPKISEAFF. CDR3 coding DNA: TGTGCCTGGAGACCTCCCGGGCCAAAGATTTCTGAAGCTTTCTTT.

The genes are TRBV18 and TRBJ2-1, with 8 bases aligning to TRBD2. In germline, CDR1 is KGHSH, CDR2 LQKENI. J lost 8 bases, V lost 6 bases, and 9 bases had no gene match. The CDR3 contains 14 residues. The CDR3 sequence: CASSLGGGHDEQFF. In DNA, the CDR3 is TGTGCCAGCTCTCTCGGGGGGGGCCACGATGAGCAGTTCTTC.

This chain connects TRBV7-2 to TRBJ2-7; D gene uncertain. The V end lost 1 base, the J end lost 1 base, and 5 bases lay between the germline ends. This CDR3 is 13 amino acids long. The germline gives CDR1 SGHTA, CDR2 FQGNSA. The DNA for the CDR3 is TGTGCCAGCAGCTTAGAGGTTTCCTACGAGCAGTACTTC. Translation: CASSLEVSYEQYF.

The chain couples TRBV11-2 to TRBJ1-2; 10 bases line up with TRBD1. Germline CDR1 reads SGHAT; CDR2 reads FQNNGV. This CDR3 region has 14 residues. The junction had 6 bases not matched to a gene; V was cut back by 5 bases and J by 6 bases. The CDR3 is CASSQRTGGNGYTF. CDR3 DNA sequence: TGTGCCAGCAGCCAACGGACAGGGGGGAATGGCTACACCTTC.

This clone was picked up a small number of times. V usage is TRBV2 and J usage is TRBJ2-7; D is possibly TRBD2 (5 bases). Germline CDR1 is SNHLY and CDR2 is FYNNEI. This CDR3 comprises 14 residues. V shed 2 bases and J shed 2 bases, with 10 bases lying between them. In nucleotides, the CDR3 is TGTGCCAGCAGTGAATCGCGGGCGACCTACGAGCAGTACTTC. It is translated as CASSESRATYEQYF.

The rearrangement uses TRBV11-2 and TRBJ1-2, with 7 bases fitting TRBD1. The germline V gene encodes CDR1 SGHAT and CDR2 FQNNGV. This CDR3 is 15 amino acids long. The ends lost 5 bases at V and 7 bases at J; junction bases unmatched: 13. The CDR3 region is CASSTPQGWAVGYTF. The CDR3 region has the DNA TGTGCCAGCAGCACCCCACAGGGGTGGGCGGTTGGCTACACCTTC.

The rearrangement links TRBV11-3 to TRBJ1-1; D gene unclear. The germline V and J ends were trimmed by 4 bases and 3 bases, with 9 bases remaining between them. The CDR3 covers 13 residues. Germline V gives CDR1 SGHNT, CDR2 YENEEA. The CDR3 nucleotides are TGTGCCAGCAGCTCCTTCCAGGACACTGAAGCTTTCTTT. Encoded protein: CASSSFQDTEAFF.

V usage is TRBV7-9 and J usage is TRBJ2-7; D remains unclear. V was shortened by 4 bases and J by 7 bases, with 11 bases between the two germline ends. This CDR3 region has 12 residues. In germline, CDR1 is SEHNR, CDR2 FQNEAQ (reference sequence). The CDR3 reads CASSSRPAEQYF. Written as DNA, the CDR3 is TGTGCCAGCAGCTCCCGGCCGGCTGAGCAGTACTTC.

This clone turned up a few times. The genes are TRBV7-6 and TRBJ2-7; 8 nucleotides agree with TRBD2. V shed 5 bases, J shed 2 bases, and the junction held 5 bases outside the gene matches. Germline assignment: CDR1 SGHVS and CDR2 FNYEAQ. This CDR3 comprises 14 residues. The CDR3 DNA reads TGTGCCAGCAGCCCAAATAGCGGGACCTACGAGCAGTACTTC. Protein product: CASSPNSGTYEQYF.

V is TRBV9 and J is TRBJ1-4, with D possibly matching TRBD1 (6 bases). The length of the CDR3 is 14 residues. V was pared by 3 bases and J by 5 bases, with 11 bases between. Germline CDR1 is SGDLS and CDR2 is YYNGEE. The chain's CDR3 is CASSAGTFNEKLFF. In nucleotides, the CDR3 is TGTGCCAGCAGCGCCGGGACATTCAATGAAAAACTGTTTTTT.

This clone was observed a single time. The chain couples TRBV30 to TRBJ2-7; D is uncertain. This CDR3 has 12 residues. V was shortened by 5 bases and J by 2 bases, with 10 bases between the two germline ends. The germline V gene has CDR1 GTSNPN and CDR2 SVGIG (reference sequence). CDR3 bases: TGTGCCTGGCGGATATTCCCCTACGAGCAGTACTTC. It codes for CAWRIFPYEQYF.

This CDR3 is CASIKIWNEKLFF. The CDR3 nucleotides read TGTGCCAGCATAAAGATTTGGAATGAAAAACTGTTTTTT. J is TRBJ1-4 and V is TRBV6-1; the D is unclear. Germline V gene sequence: CDR1 MNHNS, CDR2 SASEGT. The CDR3 runs to 13 residues. V was clipped by 7 bases and J by 5 bases, with 11 bases between them.

The V call is TRBV27, the J call TRBJ2-3, with D maybe TRBD1 (5 bases). CDR1 is MNHEY and CDR2 is SMNVEV in the germline V gene (reference sequence). The V gene lost 6 bases and the J gene lost 9 bases, with 28 bases spanning the gap. The CDR3 totals 17 residues. CDR3 protein: CASRDRPGLQLRETQYF. CDR3 nucleotides: TGTGCCAGCAGAGACAGACCGGGCCTTCAATTGAGAGAGACGCAGTATTTT.

The chain links TRBV9 to TRBJ1-3; no clear D gene. Deletions cut 0 bases from V and 7 bases from J, with 11 bases between. The CDR3 is 14 amino acids. Germline V gene data show CDR1 as SGDLS and CDR2 as YYNGEE. The CDR3 is CASSVATGENTIYF. CDR3 nucleotide sequence: TGTGCCAGCAGCGTAGCTACTGGGGAGAACACCATATATTTT. The full variable domain, in which reference TRBV9 and TRBJ1-3 provide the parts outside the CDR3, is DSGVTQTPKHLITATGQRVTLRCSPRSGDLSVYWYQQSLDQGLQFLIQYYNGEERAKGNILERFSAQQFPDLHSELNLSSLELGDSALYFCASSVATGENTIYFGEGSWLTVV.

The chain couples TRBV6-1 to TRBJ2-5; 11 nucleotides agree with TRBD2. The DNA matches TRBJ2-7 better at its end, which makes the J call doubtful. The CDR3 contains 15 residues. Germline V gene data show CDR1 as MNHNS and CDR2 as SASEGT. CDR3 bases: TGTGCCAGCAGTGAGGGACTAGCGGAGGGCTACGAGCAGTACTTC. It is translated as CASSEGLAEGYEQYF.